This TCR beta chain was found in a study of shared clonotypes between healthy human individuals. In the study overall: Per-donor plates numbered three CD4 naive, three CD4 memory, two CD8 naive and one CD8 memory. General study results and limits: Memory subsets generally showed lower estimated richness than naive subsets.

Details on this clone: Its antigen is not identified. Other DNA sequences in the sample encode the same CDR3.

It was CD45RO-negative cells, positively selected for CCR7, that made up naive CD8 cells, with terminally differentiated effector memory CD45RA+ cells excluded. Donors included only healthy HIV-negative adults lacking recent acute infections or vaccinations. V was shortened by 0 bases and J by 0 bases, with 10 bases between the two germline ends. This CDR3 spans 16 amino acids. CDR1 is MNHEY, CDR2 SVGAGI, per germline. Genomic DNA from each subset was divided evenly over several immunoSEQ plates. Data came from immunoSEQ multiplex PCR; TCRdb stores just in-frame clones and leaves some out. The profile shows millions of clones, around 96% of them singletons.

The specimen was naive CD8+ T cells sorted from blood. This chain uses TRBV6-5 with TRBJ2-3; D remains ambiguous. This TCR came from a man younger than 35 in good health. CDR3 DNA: TGTGCCAGCAGTTACTCGCGTACGGGTAGCACAGATACGCAGTATTTT. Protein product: CASSYSRTGSTDTQYF.